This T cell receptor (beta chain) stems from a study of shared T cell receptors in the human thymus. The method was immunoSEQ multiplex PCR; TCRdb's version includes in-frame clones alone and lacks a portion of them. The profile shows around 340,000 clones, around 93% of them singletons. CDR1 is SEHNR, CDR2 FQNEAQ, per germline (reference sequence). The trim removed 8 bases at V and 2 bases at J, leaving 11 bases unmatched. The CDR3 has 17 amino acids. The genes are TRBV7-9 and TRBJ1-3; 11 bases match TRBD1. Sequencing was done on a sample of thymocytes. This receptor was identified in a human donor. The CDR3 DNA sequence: TGTGCCAGCGTACATTTCTGGGGACAGGGGGCTGGAAACACCATATATTTT. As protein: CASVHFWGQGAGNTIYF. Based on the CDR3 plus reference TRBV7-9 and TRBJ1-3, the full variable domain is DTGVSQNPRHKITKRGQNVTFRCDPISEHNRLYWYRQTLGQGPEFLTYFQNEAQLEKSRLLSDRFSAERPKGSFSTLEIQRTEQGDSAMYLCASVHFWGQGAGNTIYFGEGSWLTVV.